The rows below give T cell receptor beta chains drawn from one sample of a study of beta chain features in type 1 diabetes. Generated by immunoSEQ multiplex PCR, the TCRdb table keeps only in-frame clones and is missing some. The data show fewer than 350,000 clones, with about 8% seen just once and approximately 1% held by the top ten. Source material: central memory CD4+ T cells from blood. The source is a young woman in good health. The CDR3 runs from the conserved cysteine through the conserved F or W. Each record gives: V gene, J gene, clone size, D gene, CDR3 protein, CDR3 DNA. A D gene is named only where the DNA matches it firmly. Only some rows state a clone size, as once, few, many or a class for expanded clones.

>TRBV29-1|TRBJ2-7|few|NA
CSVASETGSYEQYF
TGCAGCGTTGCTTCGGAGACAGGAAGCTACGAGCAGTACTTC
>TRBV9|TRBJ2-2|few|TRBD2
CASSVSGLAGLGELFF
TGTGCCAGCAGCGTATCGGGACTAGCGGGACTGGGGGAGCTGTTTTTT
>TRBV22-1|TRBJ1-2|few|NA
CPGSALDLGQGGRYGYTF
TGTCCTGGGAGCGCACTGGATCTTGGACAGGGAGGGAGGTATGGCTACACCTTC
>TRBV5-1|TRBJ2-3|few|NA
CASLRGLDLISTDTQYF
TGCGCCAGCTTAAGGGGACTTGACTTAATTAGCACAGATACGCAGTATTTT
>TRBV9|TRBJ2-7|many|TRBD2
CASSEGLAGVYEQYF
TGTGCCAGCAGCGAGGGACTAGCGGGAGTATACGAGCAGTACTTC
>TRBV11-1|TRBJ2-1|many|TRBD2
CASSLKASGPNEQFF
TGTGCCAGCAGCTTAAAAGCTAGCGGCCCCAATGAGCAGTTCTTC
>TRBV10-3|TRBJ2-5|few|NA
CAISEPGEETQYF
TGTGCCATCAGTGAGCCGGGGGAAGAGACCCAGTACTTC
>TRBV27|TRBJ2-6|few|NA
CASSLEGDGANVLTF
TGTGCCAGCAGTTTAGAGGGGGACGGGGCCAACGTCCTGACTTTC
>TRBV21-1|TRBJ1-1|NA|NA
CASSRYGVNTEAFF
TGTGCCAGCAGCAGGTACGGCGTGAACACTGAAGCTTTCTTT
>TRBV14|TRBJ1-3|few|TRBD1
CASSQEDRAFGNTIYF
TGTGCCAGCAGCCAAGAAGACAGGGCATTTGGAAACACCATATATTTT
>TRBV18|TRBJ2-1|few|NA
CASSPVQLNEQFF
TGTGCCAGCTCACCAGTTCAGCTCAATGAGCAGTTCTTC
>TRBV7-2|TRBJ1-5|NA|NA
CASSLQEALRSQPQHF
TGTGCCAGCAGCTTACAAGAAGCGTTAAGAAGTCAGCCCCAGCATTTT
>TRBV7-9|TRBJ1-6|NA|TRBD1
CASSPITGGINSPLHF
TGTGCCAGCAGCCCAATTACAGGGGGCATTAATTCACCCCTCCACTTT
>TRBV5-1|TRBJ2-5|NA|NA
CASSLATGIQETQYF
TGCGCCAGCAGCTTGGCTACAGGGATCCAAGAGACCCAGTACTTC
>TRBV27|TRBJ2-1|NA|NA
CASRGQGANNEQFF
TGTGCCAGCAGGGGACAAGGGGCAAACAATGAGCAGTTCTTC
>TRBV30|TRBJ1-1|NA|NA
CAWTKGLGGTEAFF
TGTGCCTGGACTAAAGGACTGGGCGGCACTGAAGCTTTCTTT
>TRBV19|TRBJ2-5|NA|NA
CASSISPLGGGEQYF
TGTGCCAGTAGTATATCCCCACTTGGAGGGGGAGAGCAGTACTTC
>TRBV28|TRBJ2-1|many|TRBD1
CASRDRRLVNEQFF
TGTGCCAGCAGGGACAGGCGATTAGTCAATGAGCAGTTCTTC
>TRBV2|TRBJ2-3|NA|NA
CASSEAGTDTDTQYF
TGTGCCAGCAGTGAAGCGGGGACTGACACAGATACGCAGTATTTT
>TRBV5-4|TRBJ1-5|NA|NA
CASSLGPLSQPQHF
TGTGCCAGCAGCTTGGGGCCGCTATCCCAGCCCCAGCATTTT
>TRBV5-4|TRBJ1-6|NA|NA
CASSLGGGDSPLHF
TGTGCCAGCAGCTTGGGAGGGGGGGATTCACCCCTCCACTTT
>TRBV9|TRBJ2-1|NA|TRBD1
CASSASGQGGYNEQFF
TGTGCCAGCAGCGCGTCAGGACAGGGGGGATACAATGAGCAGTTCTTC
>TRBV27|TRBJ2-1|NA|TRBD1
CASSTYRGGNEQFF
TGTGCCAGCAGTACCTACAGGGGTGGCAATGAGCAGTTCTTC
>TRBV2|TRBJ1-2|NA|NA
CASRDFGRSGYTF
TGTGCCAGCAGAGATTTTGGACGCTCTGGCTACACCTTC
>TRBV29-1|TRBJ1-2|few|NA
CSVDPSAYGYTF
TGCAGCGTTGACCCGTCGGCTTATGGCTACACCTTC
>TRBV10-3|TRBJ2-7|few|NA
CAISPTDSYEQYF
TGTGCCATCAGTCCGACGGACTCCTACGAGCAGTACTTC